A single sample is the source of the 16 T cell receptor beta chains below, sequenced in a study of shared clonotypes between healthy human individuals. Clones were read by immunoSEQ multiplex PCR, and TCRdb kept only the in-frame ones, dropping some. Altogether roughly 480,000 clones are present, around 80% being singletons, with the ten largest covering 9.5% to 15%. Sequencing was performed on PBMCs. The receptors stem from a woman between 35 and 50 years old in good health. Some clones in this sample may be carry-over from other donors' samples.

The genes are TRBV27 and TRBJ1-2, with D possibly being TRBD1 (5 bases). V was trimmed by 1 base and J by 5 bases, leaving 26 bases between them. The CDR3 extends over 19 amino acids. The germline V gene has CDR1 MNHEY and CDR2 SMNVEV (reference sequence). CDR3 sequence: CASSLYPPPRLGVGYGYTF. DNA of the CDR3: TGTGCCAGCAGTTTATACCCCCCCCCGAGACTAGGGGTGGGGTATGGCTACACCTTC.

The chain couples TRBV4-2 to TRBJ1-1; perhaps TRBD1 as D (6 bases). The germline V and J ends were trimmed by 4 bases and 0 bases, with 12 bases remaining between them. Germline CDR1 LGHNA, CDR2 YNFKEQ. This CDR3 is built from 15 residues. The CDR3: CASSLEQGLNTEAFF. The CDR3 DNA follows: TGTGCCAGCAGCCTAGAACAGGGCCTGAACACTGAAGCTTTCTTT.

V usage is TRBV6-1 and J usage is TRBJ1-2; D not resolved. The CDR3 length is 15 residues. The V gene's germline CDR1 is MNHNS and CDR2 SASEGT. Trimming removed 5 bases at V and 1 base at J, with 14 bases between. The CDR3 here is CASSSRRTNNYGYTF. The CDR3, as DNA: TGTGCCAGCAGTTCCAGGCGCACAAATAACTATGGCTACACCTTC.

This sequence joins TRBV15 and TRBJ2-4, with D perhaps TRBD1 (5 bases). The CDR3 is 17 amino acids. V shed 3 bases and J shed 0 bases, with 15 bases lying between them. Germline CDR1 is LNHNV and CDR2 is YYDKDF (reference sequence). The CDR3 nucleotides read TGTGCCACCAGCAGCGTCAACAGGTTCCTAGCCAAAAACATTCAGTACTTC. Translated: CATSSVNRFLAKNIQYF.

The chain carries TRBV5-4 and TRBJ2-3, with D uncertain. Trimming took 4 bases from V and 2 from J, leaving 20 bases between them. The CDR3 has 17 amino acids. Looked up from germline, CDR1 is SGHNT and CDR2 is YYREEE (reference sequence). CDR3 DNA: TGTGCCAGCAGCCGGGCAGGACCGATGGGTTCCACAGATACGCAGTATTTT. Protein product: CASSRAGPMGSTDTQYF.

This clone was seen a single time. A far larger clone is one base from this, pointing to a likely read error. The rearrangement links TRBV25-1 to TRBJ1-4; TRBD1 agrees at 8 bases. The CDR3 runs to 15 residues. Germline V CDR1 and CDR2: MGHDK, SYGVNS. CDR3 bases: TGTGCCAGCAGTGAATATACAGGGGGAAATGGAAAACTGTTTTTT. Translated: CASSEYTGGNGKLFF. The full variable domain, in which reference TRBV25-1 and TRBJ1-4 provide the parts outside the CDR3, is EADIYQTPRYLVIGTGKKITLECSQTMGHDKMYWYQQDPGMELHLIHYSYGVNSTEKGDLSSESTVSRIRTEHFPLTLESARPSHTSQYLCASSEYTGGNGKLFFGSGTQLSVL.

This clone was observed a handful of times. CDR3 sequence: CASTRALGTEAFF. As DNA, the CDR3 is TGTGCCAGCACCAGGGCATTAGGCACTGAAGCTTTCTTT. The rearrangement joins TRBV14 to TRBJ1-1; the D gene is possibly TRBD1 (5 bases). There are 13 residues in the CDR3. Looked up from germline, CDR1 is SGHDN and CDR2 is FVKESK. V shed 7 bases and J shed 4 bases, with 13 bases lying between them.

The chain links TRBV7-9 to TRBJ1-3, with TRBD1 matching 10 bases. Germline CDR1 and CDR2: SEHNR and FQNEAQ (reference sequence). The V gene end was trimmed by 5 bases and the J gene end by 0 bases; junction bases not matched to a gene: 10. This CDR3 has 18 residues. The CDR3 sequence is CASSPGDRGPSSGNTIYF. The CDR3 DNA is TGTGCCAGCAGCCCAGGGGACAGGGGTCCTAGCTCTGGAAACACCATATATTTT.

The rearrangement joins TRBV23-1 to TRBJ2-7; 10 nucleotides agree with TRBD1. TRBV23-1 is an open reading frame whose function is uncertain. Trimming took 2 bases from V and 2 from J; bases not matched to a gene: 9. The CDR3 loop spans 17 amino acids. CDR3 nucleotide sequence: TGCGCCAGCAGTCAAACTCCTCGACAGGGGGCGGCCTACGAGCAGTACTTC. It codes for CASSQTPRQGAAYEQYF.

The V call is TRBV15, the J call TRBJ2-5; D remains ambiguous. Germline CDR1 and CDR2: LNHNV and YYDKDF (reference sequence). The CDR3 sequence is 16 residues long. V lost 2 bases and J lost 0, with 13 bases in between. The CDR3 spells CATSRPFGRYQETQYF. CDR3 nucleotide sequence: TGTGCCACCAGCAGACCTTTCGGACGGTACCAAGAGACCCAGTACTTC. The full variable domain, with the rest looked up from reference TRBV15 and TRBJ2-5, is DAMVIQNPRYQVTQFGKPVTLSCSQTLNHNVMYWYQQKSSQAPKLLFHYYDKDFNNEADTPDNFQSRRPNTSFCFLDIRSPGLGDTAMYLCATSRPFGRYQETQYFGPGTRLLVL.

The CDR3 loop is CASSDQVGSDTQYF. The CDR3 nucleotides read TGTGCCAGCAGTGATCAGGTGGGCTCAGATACGCAGTATTTT. This chain connects TRBV2 to TRBJ2-3; D is ambiguous. The CDR3 runs 14 residues. The V end lost 3 bases, the J end lost 4 bases, and 11 bases lay between the germline ends. Per the germline V gene, CDR1 is SNHLY and CDR2 is FYNNEI.

The chain has TRBV27 and TRBJ1-2; D is perhaps TRBD1 (6 bases). V lost 5 bases and J 4 bases, leaving 14 bases between the germline ends. The germline V gene has CDR1 MNHEY and CDR2 SMNVEV (reference sequence). The CDR3 is 14 residues long. The CDR3 sequence: CASSPRKGGYGYTF. CDR3 sequence (DNA): TGTGCCAGCAGTCCTCGGAAGGGGGGCTATGGCTACACCTTC.

The chain combines TRBV29-1 with TRBJ2-3; D unclear. CDR3 length equals 13 residues. Trimming took 3 bases from V and 8 from J, leaving 15 bases between them. Germline V gene lookup returns CDR1 SQVTM and CDR2 ANQGSEA. The CDR3, as DNA: TGCAGCGTTGACAGCCCCACGGTCGGTACGCAGTATTTT. This codes for CSVDSPTVGTQYF.

The chain couples TRBV7-9 to TRBJ2-2; D ambiguous. Trimming left V 4 bases short and J 7 bases short, with 10 bases between. There are 13 residues in the CDR3. Germline CDR1 reads SEHNR; CDR2 reads FQNEAQ (reference sequence). CDR3 bases: TGTGCCAGCAGCTCCCCCGGAAGCGGGGAGCTGTTTTTT. Translation gives CASSSPGSGELFF.

Here the CDR3 reads CASSWGQGAGETQYF. The CDR3 DNA is TGTGCCAGCAGTTGGGGACAGGGGGCGGGGGAGACCCAGTACTTC. The chain uses TRBV7-2 and TRBJ2-5; 12 positions agree with TRBD1. The CDR3 runs to 15 residues. V lost 6 bases to trimming and J lost 5 bases; unmatched junction nucleotides: 7. Germline values: CDR1 SGHTA, CDR2 FQGNSA.

This sequence joins TRBV4-1 and TRBJ2-1, with TRBD2 identical over 10 bases. From germline, CDR1 is MGHRA and CDR2 YSYEKL. This CDR3 is built from 16 residues. V gave up 2 bases and J gave up 6 bases; unmatched junction bases: 7. The CDR3 sequence is CASSQTLAGVGNEQFF. The CDR3 nucleotides read TGCGCCAGCAGCCAAACCCTAGCGGGAGTCGGCAATGAGCAGTTCTTC.